This T cell receptor beta chain appears in the sequencing data of a study of T-cell memory formation after mild COVID-19 (dated by TCRdb to the early 2020s). In the study overall: Most TCR sequence clusters were specific to one of the two donors. Longitudinal TCRalpha and TCRbeta repertoire sequencing tracked T-cell clones expanding and contracting after mild COVID-19 in two donors. The cohort was made up of two young adult volunteers, one female and one male, who were previously healthy.

Data came from an Illumina NovaSeq 6000. TCRalpha and TCRbeta cDNA libraries were built by 5'RACE with constant-segment primers, adding sample barcodes and unique molecular identifiers. Trizol reagent was used to extract RNA from every sample. Library amplification was performed in two PCR steps, and a second sample barcode and Illumina TruSeq adapters were introduced in the second step. Sequencing of the libraries was done on an Illumina NovaSeq, producing 2 x 150 bp paired-end reads. The authors' pipeline ran thus. Demultiplexing of reads and collapsing into UMI-guided consensus sequences were performed with migec v1.2.7. With mixcr v2.1.11, UMI consensuses were aligned to TRA and TRB V and J templates and assembled into clonotypes. A clonotype was counted as expanded or contracted only if both edgeR and NoisET called the change significant, with noise models trained on biological replicates. edgeR calls used a false discovery rate-adjusted p below 0.01 and a log2 fold-change threshold of 1. As an exploratory analysis of dynamics, PCA with hierarchical clustering was applied to max-normalized trajectories of the 1000 most abundant clonotypes. The CD4 or CD8 phenotype of responding clones was assigned using the separately sequenced CD4+ and CD8+ repertoires. Starting from the raw public reads, TCRdb applied fastp trimming at Q25, assembled clones with MiXCR and retained in-frame beta chains. Every distinct CDR3 protein forms one entry, paired with its most common genes and DNA. TCRdb, rather than the study authors, made the V and J calls. In all, the sample holds around 200,000 distinct CDR3 sequences, and about 18% of those were seen once. The ten largest clonotypes hold about 4% of the sample.

PBMCs were isolated by Ficoll-Paque density gradient centrifugation. Note on this clonotype: Its cognate antigen has yet to be identified. The input lacks base qualities; no much larger clone sits a single base away.

What the research found in general, with its limitations: Contracting CD4+ clones appeared mostly in the CM and EM memory subsets, whereas CD8+ clones were enriched in EMRA. Some responding clones were detected in pre-infection memory, suggesting pre-existing cross-reactive memory T cells joined the SARS-CoV-2 response. The study covered only two mild cases, and larger cohorts including severe cases with pre-infection samples were considered necessary. Balanced CD4/CD8 phenotypes were observed for clones contracting from day 15 to 85, whereas a bias towards CD4+ was observed for a second wave of clones expanding from day 15 to 37. SARS-CoV-2 specificity of the second-wave clones peaking on day 37 was not confirmed.

The clonotype was recovered from a man between 18 and 35 years old who had mild COVID-19 (a few samples of this study predate the infection). The sample titles of this study are shuffled in the database, so cell type and time point are left out; the donor was told from shared clones. Sequenced sample: PBMCs or a T cell subset sorted from them (not recorded which).

DNA sequence: TGTGCCAGCAGTTACACCGGGGGGGTGGAGCAGTACTTC. Its amino acids are CASSYTGGVEQYF. In this chain, TRBV6-5 is recombined with TRBJ2-7; a stretch of 8 junction bases matches TRBD2. The CDR3, from cysteine to phenylalanine, totals 13 residues. The retained sequence is limited to the CDR3, 39 bases, with the frame set at the first base. V has 2 bases trimmed and J has 7 bases trimmed; junction bases matching no gene number 4. Based on the germline V gene, the CDR1 and CDR2 sequences are MNHEY and SVGAGI.